The rows below give T cell receptor beta chains drawn from one sample of a study of blood T cell repertoires in COVID-19. The method was immunoSEQ multiplex PCR; TCRdb's version includes in-frame clones alone and lacks a portion of them. The sample lists approximately 130,000 clones; around 87% were seen once. The specimen was peripheral blood. The receptors shown here come from a woman aged 45-60 years who had recovered from COVID-19. Each CDR3 is given with its conserved first and last residue. A D gene is named only where the DNA matches it firmly. Clone size is shown for a subset of rows, as once, few, many or a class of expanded clone.

v_gene: TRBV29-1; d_gene: TRBD1; j_gene: TRBJ1-1; abundance: -; CDR3nt: TGCAGCGCCCAACAGGGGGCGGGCACTGAAGCTTTCTTT; CDR3aa: CSAQQGAGTEAFF
v_gene: TRBV6-2/TRBV6-3; d_gene: -; j_gene: TRBJ2-3; abundance: once; CDR3nt: TGTGCCAGCAGCCCCTCGCGGACGCAGTATTTT; CDR3aa: CASSPSRTQYF
v_gene: TRBV28; d_gene: -; j_gene: TRBJ2-3; abundance: -; CDR3nt: TGTGCCAGCAGTGCAGGGGGGAGAGATACGCAGTATTTT; CDR3aa: CASSAGGRDTQYF
v_gene: TRBV9; d_gene: -; j_gene: TRBJ2-7; abundance: -; CDR3nt: TGTGCCAGCAGCGTAACCGGGACACCAACCTACGAGCAGTACTTC; CDR3aa: CASSVTGTPTYEQYF
v_gene: TRBV2; d_gene: -; j_gene: TRBJ1-6; abundance: -; CDR3nt: TGTGCCAGCAGTGAATGGGCGGGGGGTAATTCACCCCTCCACTTT; CDR3aa: CASSEWAGGNSPLHF
v_gene: TRBV7-9; d_gene: TRBD1; j_gene: TRBJ2-7; abundance: -; CDR3nt: TGTGCCAGCAGCTCCGGGACAGGGACCTACGAGCAGTACTTC; CDR3aa: CASSSGTGTYEQYF
v_gene: TRBV24-1; d_gene: -; j_gene: TRBJ2-5; abundance: -; CDR3nt: TGTGCCACCAGTGATACAGACAGGGAGGCCCAAGAGACCCAGTACTTC; CDR3aa: CATSDTDREAQETQYF
v_gene: TRBV3-1/TRBV3-2; d_gene: -; j_gene: TRBJ2-5; abundance: -; CDR3nt: TGTGCCAGCAGTCATACTAGTTTGCAAGAGACCCAGTACTTC; CDR3aa: CASSHTSLQETQYF
v_gene: TRBV27; d_gene: TRBD1; j_gene: TRBJ2-7; abundance: -; CDR3nt: TGTGCCAGCAGTTTACAGGGGGCGCGAGGCGAGCAGTACTTC; CDR3aa: CASSLQGARGEQYF
v_gene: TRBV2; d_gene: TRBD1; j_gene: TRBJ1-4; abundance: -; CDR3nt: TGTGCCAGCAGTCCACCAGGGGGCCTTGGTGAAAAACTGTTTTTT; CDR3aa: CASSPPGGLGEKLFF
v_gene: TRBV20-1; d_gene: TRBD1; j_gene: TRBJ2-1; abundance: once; CDR3nt: TGCAGTGCTAGTGGACAGGGCATCAATGAGCAGTTCTTC; CDR3aa: CSASGQGINEQFF
v_gene: TRBV9; d_gene: -; j_gene: TRBJ2-7; abundance: -; CDR3nt: TGTGCCAGCAGCGTAGCTCCCCAGGGCCCCTACGAGCAGTACTTC; CDR3aa: CASSVAPQGPYEQYF
v_gene: TRBV20-1; d_gene: -; j_gene: TRBJ2-1; abundance: -; CDR3nt: TGCAGTGCTAGAAACGGGGGAAAGCAGTTCTTC; CDR3aa: CSARNGGKQFF
v_gene: TRBV11-3; d_gene: TRBD2; j_gene: TRBJ2-5; abundance: -; CDR3nt: TGTGCCAGCAGCTTAAAGACTAGCGGGAAGGAGACCCAGTACTTC; CDR3aa: CASSLKTSGKETQYF
v_gene: TRBV4-2; d_gene: -; j_gene: TRBJ1-3; abundance: -; CDR3nt: TGTGCCAGCCTAGGGGGGGCTGGAAACACCATATATTTT; CDR3aa: CASLGGAGNTIYF
v_gene: TRBV19; d_gene: TRBD1; j_gene: TRBJ1-1; abundance: -; CDR3nt: TGTGCCAGTACAAGAGACAGGGTTTTGAGAATGAACACTGAAGCTTTCTTT; CDR3aa: CASTRDRVLRMNTEAFF
v_gene: TRBV7-3; d_gene: -; j_gene: TRBJ1-1; abundance: few; CDR3nt: TGTGCCAGCAGCCCGGGGGTGGCCACTGAAGCTTTCTTT; CDR3aa: CASSPGVATEAFF
v_gene: TRBV2; d_gene: -; j_gene: TRBJ2-3; abundance: once; CDR3nt: TGTGCCAGCACCCTCCTAGATACGCAGTATTTT; CDR3aa: CASTLLDTQYF
v_gene: TRBV3-1/TRBV3-2; d_gene: TRBD2; j_gene: TRBJ2-1; abundance: -; CDR3nt: TGTGCCAGCAGCCCGTCGGGACTAGCGCGGTCTGGCTCCTACAATGAGCAGTTCTTC; CDR3aa: CASSPSGLARSGSYNEQFF
v_gene: TRBV2; d_gene: TRBD1; j_gene: TRBJ1-2; abundance: -; CDR3nt: TGTGCCAGCAGTGTGGAGGGGGCATTAGGCTACACCTTC; CDR3aa: CASSVEGALGYTF
v_gene: TRBV12-5; d_gene: -; j_gene: TRBJ2-7; abundance: -; CDR3nt: TGTGCTAGTGGTTTGCCCTCTCCCTCCTACGAGCAGTACTTC; CDR3aa: CASGLPSPSYEQYF
v_gene: TRBV29-1; d_gene: -; j_gene: TRBJ2-5; abundance: -; CDR3nt: TGCAGCGTTGAGCGGGGCAGGGTTGAGACCCAGTACTTC; CDR3aa: CSVERGRVETQYF
v_gene: TRBV11-3; d_gene: TRBD2; j_gene: TRBJ2-2; abundance: -; CDR3nt: TGTGCCAGCAGCTTAGGCGGGGGTTCCGGGGAGCTGTTTTTT; CDR3aa: CASSLGGGSGELFF
v_gene: TRBV28; d_gene: TRBD2; j_gene: TRBJ2-1; abundance: -; CDR3nt: TGTGCCAGCAGACCTCTAGCGGGAGCTTGGGGTGAGCAGTTCTTC; CDR3aa: CASRPLAGAWGEQFF
v_gene: TRBV11-3; d_gene: TRBD1; j_gene: TRBJ2-7; abundance: -; CDR3nt: TGTGCCAGCAGTCAAGCCGGGACAGGGAGAACAAAAGCCTACGAGCAGTACTTC; CDR3aa: CASSQAGTGRTKAYEQYF
v_gene: TRBV3-1/TRBV3-2; d_gene: TRBD2; j_gene: TRBJ2-1; abundance: -; CDR3nt: TGTGCCACCCGACTAGCGGGGTCGGATGAGCAGTTCTTC; CDR3aa: CATRLAGSDEQFF